The 2 T cell receptor beta chains below come from one sample, sequenced in a study of shared clonotypes between healthy human individuals. Using immunoSEQ multiplex PCR, the repertoire was profiled, and TCRdb retains in-frame clones only, with some absent. The sample holds some 500,000 clones, 95% to 96% seen once. Specimen: naive CD4+ T cells sorted from blood. Indicated subset: CD45RA+ positively selected. All receptors derive from a woman aged 30 to 39 in good health.

V gene TRBV28 combines with J gene TRBJ2-1; 8 nucleotides match TRBD2. The germline V gene has CDR1 MDHEN and CDR2 SYDVKM. V shed 8 bases and J 5 bases; nucleotides not matched to a gene: 11. There are 15 residues in the CDR3. CDR3 loop: CASGGAGESDNEQFF. Here the CDR3 DNA reads TGTGCCAGCGGTGGAGCGGGAGAGTCGGACAATGAGCAGTTCTTC.

The rearrangement joins TRBV30 to TRBJ2-5, with TRBD2 matching 9 bases. With the DNA end fitting TRBJ2-7 better, the J assignment may be wrong. The germline V gene encodes CDR1 GTSNPN and CDR2 SVGIG (reference sequence). The CDR3 totals 13 residues. Here the CDR3 DNA reads TGTGCCTGGAGTGCAGCGGGAGGCTACGAGCAGTACTTC. Protein sequence: CAWSAAGGYEQYF.